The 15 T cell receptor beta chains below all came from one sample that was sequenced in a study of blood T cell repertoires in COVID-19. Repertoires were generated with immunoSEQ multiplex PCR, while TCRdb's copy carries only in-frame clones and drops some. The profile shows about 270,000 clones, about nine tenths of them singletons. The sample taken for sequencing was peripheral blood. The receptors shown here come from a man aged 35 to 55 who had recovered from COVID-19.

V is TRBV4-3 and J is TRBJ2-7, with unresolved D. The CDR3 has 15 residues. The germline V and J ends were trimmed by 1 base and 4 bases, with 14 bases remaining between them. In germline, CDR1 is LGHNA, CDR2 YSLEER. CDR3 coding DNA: TGCGCCAGCAGCCAAGTTCTAGACGGAGAATACGAGCAGTACTTC. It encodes CASSQVLDGEYEQYF.

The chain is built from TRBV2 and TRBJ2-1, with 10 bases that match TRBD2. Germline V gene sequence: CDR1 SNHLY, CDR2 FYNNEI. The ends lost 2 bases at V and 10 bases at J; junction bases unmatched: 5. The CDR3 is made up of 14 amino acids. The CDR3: CASSELAGGREQFF. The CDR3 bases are TGTGCCAGCAGTGAATTAGCGGGGGGTAGGGAGCAGTTCTTC.

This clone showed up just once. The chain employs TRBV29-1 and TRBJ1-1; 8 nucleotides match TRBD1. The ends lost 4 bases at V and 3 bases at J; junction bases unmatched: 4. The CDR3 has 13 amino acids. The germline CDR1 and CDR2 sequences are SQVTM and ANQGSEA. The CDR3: CSVARRGHTEAFF. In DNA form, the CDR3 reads TGCAGCGTTGCGCGCAGGGGGCACACTGAAGCTTTCTTT.

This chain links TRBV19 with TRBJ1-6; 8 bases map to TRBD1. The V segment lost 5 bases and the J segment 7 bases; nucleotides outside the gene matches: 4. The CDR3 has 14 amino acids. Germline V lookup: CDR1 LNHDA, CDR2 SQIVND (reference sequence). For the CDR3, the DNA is TGTGCCAGTAGTCAGGACAGGGTGAATTCACCCCTCCACTTT. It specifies CASSQDRVNSPLHF.

CDR3 nucleotides: TGTGCCAGCAGGCGTAGGGACAGCTCCTACGAGCAGTACTTC. It is translated as CASRRRDSSYEQYF. The chain links TRBV6-5 to TRBJ2-7; 7 positions agree with TRBD1. The germline CDR1 and CDR2 sequences are MNHEY and SVGAGI. The CDR3 has 14 amino acids. Unmatched junction bases numbered 5, after V lost 6 bases and J lost 0 bases.

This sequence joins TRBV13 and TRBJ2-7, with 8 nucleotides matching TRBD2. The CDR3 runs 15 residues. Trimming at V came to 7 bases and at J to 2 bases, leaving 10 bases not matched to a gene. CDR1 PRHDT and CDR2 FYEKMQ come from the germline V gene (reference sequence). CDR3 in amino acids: CASTYTSGATYEQYF. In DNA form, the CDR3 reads TGTGCCAGCACCTATACTAGCGGAGCAACCTACGAGCAGTACTTC.

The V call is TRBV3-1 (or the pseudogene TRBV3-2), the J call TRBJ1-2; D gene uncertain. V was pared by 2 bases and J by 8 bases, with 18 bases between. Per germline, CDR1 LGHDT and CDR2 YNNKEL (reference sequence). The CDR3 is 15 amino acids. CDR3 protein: CASSQHLNFYVGYTF. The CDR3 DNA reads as TGTGCCAGCAGCCAACACCTAAATTTCTATGTGGGCTACACCTTC.

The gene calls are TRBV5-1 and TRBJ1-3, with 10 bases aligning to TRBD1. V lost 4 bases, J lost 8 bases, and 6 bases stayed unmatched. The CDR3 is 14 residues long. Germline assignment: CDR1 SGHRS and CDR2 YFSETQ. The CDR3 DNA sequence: TGCGCCAGCAGCCGGGACAGGGGTAGTGACACCATATATTTT. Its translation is CASSRDRGSDTIYF.

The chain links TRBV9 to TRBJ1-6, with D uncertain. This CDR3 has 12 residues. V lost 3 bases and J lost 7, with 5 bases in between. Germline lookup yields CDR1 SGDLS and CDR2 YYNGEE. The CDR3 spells CASSGLNSPLHF. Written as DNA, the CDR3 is TGTGCCAGCAGCGGTCTCAATTCACCCCTCCACTTT.

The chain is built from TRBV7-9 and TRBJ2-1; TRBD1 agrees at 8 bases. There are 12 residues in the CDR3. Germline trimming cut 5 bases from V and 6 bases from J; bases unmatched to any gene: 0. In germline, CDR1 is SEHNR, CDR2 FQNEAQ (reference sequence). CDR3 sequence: CASSTGGNEQFF. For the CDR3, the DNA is TGTGCCAGCAGCACAGGGGGCAATGAGCAGTTCTTC. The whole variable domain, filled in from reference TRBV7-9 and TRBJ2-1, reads DTGVSQNPRHKITKRGQNVTFRCDPISEHNRLYWYRQTLGQGPEFLTYFQNEAQLEKSRLLSDRFSAERPKGSFSTLEIQRTEQGDSAMYLCASSTGGNEQFFGPGTRLTVL.

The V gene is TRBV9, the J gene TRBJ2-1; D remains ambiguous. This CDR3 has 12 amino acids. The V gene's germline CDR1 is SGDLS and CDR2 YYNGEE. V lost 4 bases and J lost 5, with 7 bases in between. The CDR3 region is CASSPDNNEQFF. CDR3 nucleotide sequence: TGTGCCAGCAGCCCCGACAACAATGAGCAGTTCTTC.

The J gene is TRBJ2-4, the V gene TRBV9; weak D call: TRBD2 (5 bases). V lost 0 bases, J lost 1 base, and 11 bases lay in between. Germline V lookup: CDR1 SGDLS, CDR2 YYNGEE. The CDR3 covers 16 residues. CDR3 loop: CASSVDGSAAKNIQYF. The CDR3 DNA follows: TGTGCCAGCAGCGTAGACGGTAGCGCTGCCAAAAACATTCAGTACTTC.

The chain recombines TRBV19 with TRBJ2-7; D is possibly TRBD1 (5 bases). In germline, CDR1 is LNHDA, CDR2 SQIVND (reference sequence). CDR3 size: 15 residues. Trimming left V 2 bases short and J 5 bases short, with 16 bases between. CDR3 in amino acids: CASSISWAGINEQYF. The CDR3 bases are TGTGCCAGTAGTATATCGTGGGCAGGGATCAACGAGCAGTACTTC. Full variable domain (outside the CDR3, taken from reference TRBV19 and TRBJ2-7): DGGITQSPKYLFRKEGQNVTLSCEQNLNHDAMYWYRQDPGQGLRLIYYSQIVNDFQKGDIAEGYSVSREKKESFPLTVTSAQKNPTAFYLCASSISWAGINEQYFGPGTRLTVT.

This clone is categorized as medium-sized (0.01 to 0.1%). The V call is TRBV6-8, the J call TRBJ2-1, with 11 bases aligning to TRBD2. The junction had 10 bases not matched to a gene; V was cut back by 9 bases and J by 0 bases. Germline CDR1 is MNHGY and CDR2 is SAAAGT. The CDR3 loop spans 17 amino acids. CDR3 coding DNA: TGTGCCAGGCCGGGACTAGCGGCTCCGAGCTCCTACAATGAGCAGTTCTTC. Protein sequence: CARPGLAAPSSYNEQFF.

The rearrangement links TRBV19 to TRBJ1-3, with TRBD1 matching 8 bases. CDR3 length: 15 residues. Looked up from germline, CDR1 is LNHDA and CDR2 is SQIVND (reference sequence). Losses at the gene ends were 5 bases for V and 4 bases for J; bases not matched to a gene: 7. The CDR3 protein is CASSGATGVGNTIYF. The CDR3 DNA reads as TGTGCCAGTAGTGGCGCGACAGGGGTAGGAAACACCATATATTTT.